This T cell receptor beta chain appears in the sequencing data of a study of blood T cell repertoires in COVID-19 (dated by TCRdb to the early 2020s). About the investigation overall: The collaborator samples originated in the United States, Italy and Spain and spanned the acute and convalescent phases of COVID-19. The material from the prospective study consisted of cDNA or gDNA derived from T cells, B-cell-depleted T cells, or PBMCs. The dataset comprised deeply sampled blood TCRbeta repertoires from subjects exposed to, actively infected with, or recovered from COVID-19. The repertoires were made available in a free public database intended to serve as a resource for research on the immune response to SARS-CoV-2. The samples were drawn from the first 160 participants of the ongoing ImmuneRACE study and from some 1,300 subjects provided by 6 global collaborators. The sample metadata nearly always contained a de-identified subject ID, COVID-19 status, age in years and sex. HLA class I and class II types, where available, came from metadata supplied by the sample provider rather than from assay-based typing. What the authors observed across the whole study: The quantity of clinical and demographic metadata differed by source and by participant and was supplied without curation.

The immunoSEQ Assay, a bias-controlled multiplex PCR, was used to amplify TCRbeta CDR3 regions from genomic DNA. The study's processing was this. Within the assay, amplification of reference gene primers was used to estimate how many nucleated cells each sample contained. To quantify the absolute abundance of each unique TCRbeta CDR3 rearrangement, sequence reads were collapsed and filtered. Productive Simpson clonality was computed per sample as the square root of Simpson's diversity index over productive rearrangements. The table was pulled from immuneACCESS by TCRdb, which kept in-frame rearrangements only. Such tables lose some clones; where checked, under half of the loss comes from unresolved V genes, and the rest has no known cause. Clonal size and the V and J genes are those of that table, whereas D and trimming came from the DNA. In all, the sample holds approximately 200,000 clones, and 65% to 90% of those were seen once. The top ten constitute approximately 5.3% of the sample.

Whole blood was collected in K2EDTA tubes by collaborating institutions according to the institutions' own protocols. Collaborator samples were shipped for TCRbeta analysis as frozen whole blood, isolated PBMCs, or DNA extracted from either sample type. V was cut back by 2 bases and J by 3 bases, leaving a gap of 18 bases between them. Reading the germline V gene gives CDR1 KGHDR and CDR2 SFDVKD. The cysteine opens and the phenylalanine closes a CDR3 of 17 amino acids. Just the 51-base CDR3 DNA is kept, in frame starting at base 1. In the case of this clone: Its specific antigen is unknown. The input lacks base qualities; no much larger clone sits a single base away.

Sequenced input: peripheral blood. The chain uses TRBV24-1 and TRBJ1-2, with TRBD1 as a weak D call on 5 bases. This TCR was sampled from a human donor in a cohort sampled during active COVID-19. The CDR3: CATSDSGGRGLDYGYTF. The sequence in DNA is TGTGCCACCAGTGATTCCGGGGGACGGGGCCTGGACTATGGCTACACCTTC.